The rows below give T cell receptor beta chains drawn from one sample of a study of OX40 agonist ivuxolimab in advanced cancers. Repertoires were generated with immunoSEQ multiplex PCR, while TCRdb's copy carries only in-frame clones and drops some. The sample shows tens of thousands of clones, approximately 91% of them seen only once. The source material was CD4+ or CD8+ T cells sorted from blood, sampled in a trial of the OX40 agonist ivuxolimab. The receptors derive from an adult with an advanced solid tumor such as melanoma, head and neck, liver or kidney cancer. The conserved cysteine and the conserved F or W are not part of the CDR3 here. Fields, in order: J gene, V gene, CDR3 protein.

TRBJ1-2 | TRBV4-1 | ASSLPGLGGGYT
TRBJ2-6 | TRBV2 | ASIVNGISGANVLT
TRBJ1-1 | TRBV2 | ASSGGIVAEAF
TRBJ2-7 | TRBV7-9 | ASSPFSYEQY
TRBJ1-1 | TRBV19 | ASTGGPVGAF
TRBJ2-1 | TRBV4-3 | ASSQDIGRYNEQF
TRBJ1-5 | TRBV19 | ASSTLEQRGTRQPQH
TRBJ2-3 | TRBV7-9 | ASRLWDYTQY
TRBJ2-7 | TRBV28 | ATHWGEFSYEQY
TRBJ2-3 | TRBV27 | ASSFTSAVSTDTQY
TRBJ2-1 | TRBV2 | ASTISPGTSQNEQF
TRBJ2-5 | TRBV5-4 | ASSLLPGLAALGVEETQY
TRBJ1-5 | TRBV2 | ASSRQGASQPQH
TRBJ2-3 | TRBV14 | ASSQGNRLQGTQY
TRBJ1-1 | TRBV7-9 | ASSSTGKAF
TRBJ2-7 | TRBV2 | ASSDGTNGEDEQY
TRBJ1-2 | TRBV14 | ASSQEFTGGNYGYT
TRBJ1-2 | TRBV2 | ASSPPGQGLIYGYT
TRBJ1-2 | TRBV6-1 | ASSEYGVGAYGYT
TRBJ2-7 | TRBV11-1 | ASSLGESLY
TRBJ1-2 | TRBV14 | ASSRTRTPAAYGYT
TRBJ2-7 | TRBV19 | ASSYLAGQGYYEQY
TRBJ2-1 | TRBV9 | ASSPPTGGHNEQF
TRBJ2-5 | TRBV19 | ASSIGPQETQY
TRBJ2-3 | TRBV13 | ASSTRLAGVTDTQY
TRBJ1-1 | TRBV5-4 | ASSPGGGSTEAF
TRBJ1-1 | TRBV28 | ASSLRVTEAF
TRBJ1-5 | TRBV5-8 | ASSAGPYQPQH
TRBJ1-4 | TRBV10-3 | AISETATAANEKLF
TRBJ2-2 | TRBV28 | ASRTQGGWPTGELF
TRBJ2-1 | TRBV5-1 | ASSLADWGAILYNEQF
TRBJ2-3 | TRBV7-8 | ASSFGLAGGPSTDTQY
TRBJ2-6 | TRBV9 | ASSTDRAGANVLT
TRBJ2-7 | TRBV25-1 | ASRGTSAYEQY
TRBJ2-4 | TRBV5-1 | ARVLSGQGKNIQY
TRBJ2-7 | TRBV6-6 | ASSYGQGPYEQY
NA | TRBV7-8 | ASSLVTENEQY
TRBJ2-3 | TRBV7-6 | ASSFQSGLADTQY
TRBJ1-2 | TRBV5-1 | ASSLEGHEGYGYT
TRBJ1-2 | TRBV4-1 | ASSPDRGTYGYT
TRBJ1-2 | TRBV19 | ASSIEVGTYYGYT
TRBJ2-5 | TRBV6-6 | ASTNRGAPYQETQY
TRBJ2-3 | TRBV11-2 | ASSLATSQGSQY